This T cell receptor beta chain originates from a study of cytomegalovirus exposure and HLA in healthy donors. This PCR relied on a set of 60 Vbeta primers and 13 Jbeta primers. The method was immunoSEQ multiplex PCR; TCRdb's version includes in-frame clones alone and lacks a portion of them. The sample holds 150,000 to 200,000 clones, approximately 80% seen once. The CDR3 has 16 amino acids. The germline V gene encodes CDR1 ENHRY and CDR2 SYGVKD. V dropped 0 bases and J dropped 5 bases, with 14 bases sitting between them. The TCR sequence derives from a woman aged 18 to 35 in good health and CMV-seropositive. The sequencing input was PBMCs. The gene calls are TRBV10-3 and TRBJ1-5; possible D gene TRBD1, 6 bases. The CDR3 DNA reads as TGTGCCATCAGTGAGTCCAGGGGCAGTGGGGATCAGCCCCAGCATTTT. Its protein product is CAISESRGSGDQPQHF.